This T cell receptor (beta chain) was retrieved from a study of T cells in Graves' hyperthyroidism and ophthalmopathy. Looking at the study overall: Initial diagnosis, before any treatment, was when peripheral blood was collected.

From RNA transcripts, TCR beta CDR3 regions were amplified. In the first-round RT-PCR of the TCR CDR3, the HTBI primer set was used. TCRdb ran MiXCR on the multiplex PCR reads and lists one entry per CDR3 protein. The repertoire holds about 210,000 distinct CDR3 sequences, with 17% as singletons. Points from the study as a whole: Ophthalmopathy and stable hyperthyroidism were told apart by a 13 V-J model. Expanded thyroid clonotypes (above 0.001) were mostly also found in blood. Ophthalmopathy got predicted by the model a median roughly six months before its onset.

About this clonotype itself: Its target is unknown.

The J segment lost 11 bases and the V segment lost 0 bases, leaving 8 bases of the junction unmatched. The CDR3 length is 15 residues. Germline-derived CDR1 and CDR2 are SGHTS and YDEGEE. This TCR derives from a man aged 50 or older with Graves' hyperthyroidism. The chain links TRBV5-8 to TRBJ1-1; TRBD1 matches at 12 bases. Sample: blood. Written as DNA, the CDR3 is TGTGCCAGCAGCTTGGATGGGACAGGGGGCCTTGGGGCTTTCTTT. As protein: CASSLDGTGGLGAFF.